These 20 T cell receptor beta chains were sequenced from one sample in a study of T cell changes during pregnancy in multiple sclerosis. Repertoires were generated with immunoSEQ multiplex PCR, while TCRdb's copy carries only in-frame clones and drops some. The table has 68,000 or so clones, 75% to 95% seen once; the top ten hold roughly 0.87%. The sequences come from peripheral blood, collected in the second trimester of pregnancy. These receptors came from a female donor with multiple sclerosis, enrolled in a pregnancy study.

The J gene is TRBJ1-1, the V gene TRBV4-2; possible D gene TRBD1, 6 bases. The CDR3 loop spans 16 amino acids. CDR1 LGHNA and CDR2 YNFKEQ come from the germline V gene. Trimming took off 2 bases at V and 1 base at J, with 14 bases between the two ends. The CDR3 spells CASSQREQGKNTEAFF. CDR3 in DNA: TGTGCCAGCAGCCAAAGGGAACAGGGAAAGAACACTGAAGCTTTCTTT.

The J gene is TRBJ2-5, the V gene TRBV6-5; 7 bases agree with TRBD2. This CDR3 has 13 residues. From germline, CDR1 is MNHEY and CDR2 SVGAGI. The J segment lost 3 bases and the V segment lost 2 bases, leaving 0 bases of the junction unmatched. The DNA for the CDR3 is TGTGCCAGCAGTTACGCGGGGGAAGAGACCCAGTACTTC. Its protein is CASSYAGEETQYF.

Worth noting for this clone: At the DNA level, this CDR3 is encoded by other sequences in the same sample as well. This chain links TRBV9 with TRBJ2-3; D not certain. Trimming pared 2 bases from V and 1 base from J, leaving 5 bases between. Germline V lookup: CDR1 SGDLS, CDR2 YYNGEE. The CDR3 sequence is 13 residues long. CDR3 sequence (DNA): TGTGCCAGCAGCGTGGCAGGCACAGATACGCAGTATTTT. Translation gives CASSVAGTDTQYF.

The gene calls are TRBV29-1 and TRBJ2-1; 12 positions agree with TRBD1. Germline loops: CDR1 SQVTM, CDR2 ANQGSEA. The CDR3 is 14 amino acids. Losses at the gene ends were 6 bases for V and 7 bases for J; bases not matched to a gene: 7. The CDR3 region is CSVVPGQGANEQFF. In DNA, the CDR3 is TGCAGCGTAGTACCGGGACAGGGGGCGAATGAGCAGTTCTTC.

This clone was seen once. CDR3 residues: CASSLSPDPGGQYF. DNA of the CDR3: TGTGCCAGCAGTTTATCGCCGGACCCAGGAGGCCAGTACTTC. The chain carries TRBV27 and TRBJ2-5; tentatively, D is TRBD2 (5 bases). Germline-derived CDR1 and CDR2 are MNHEY and SMNVEV (reference sequence). The V gene lost 0 bases and the J gene lost 10 bases, with 15 bases spanning the gap. The CDR3 consists of 14 residues.

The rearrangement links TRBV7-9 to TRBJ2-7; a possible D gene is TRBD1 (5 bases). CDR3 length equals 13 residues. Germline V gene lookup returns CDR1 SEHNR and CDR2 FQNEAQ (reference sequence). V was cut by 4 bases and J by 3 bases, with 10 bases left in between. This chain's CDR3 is CASSSTAVYEQYF. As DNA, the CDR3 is TGTGCCAGCAGCTCGACAGCTGTCTACGAGCAGTACTTC.

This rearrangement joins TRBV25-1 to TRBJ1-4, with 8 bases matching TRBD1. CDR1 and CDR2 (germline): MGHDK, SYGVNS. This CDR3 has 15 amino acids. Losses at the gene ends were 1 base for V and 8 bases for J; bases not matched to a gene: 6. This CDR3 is CASSEFAGGREKLFF. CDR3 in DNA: TGTGCCAGCAGTGAATTCGCAGGGGGCAGGGAAAAACTGTTTTTT.

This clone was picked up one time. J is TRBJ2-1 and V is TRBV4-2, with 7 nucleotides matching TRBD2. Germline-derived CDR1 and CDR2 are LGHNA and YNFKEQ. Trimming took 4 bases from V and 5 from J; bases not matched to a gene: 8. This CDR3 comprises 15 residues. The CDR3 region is CASSPGLVLNNEQFF. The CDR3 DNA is TGTGCCAGCAGCCCCGGACTAGTCCTCAACAATGAGCAGTTCTTC.

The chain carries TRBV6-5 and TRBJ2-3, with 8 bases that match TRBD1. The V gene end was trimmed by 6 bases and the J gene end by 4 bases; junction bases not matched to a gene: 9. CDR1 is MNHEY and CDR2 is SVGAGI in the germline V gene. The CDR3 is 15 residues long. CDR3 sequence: CASRPDRGNSDTQYF. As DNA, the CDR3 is TGTGCCAGCAGACCCGACAGGGGTAATTCAGATACGCAGTATTTT.

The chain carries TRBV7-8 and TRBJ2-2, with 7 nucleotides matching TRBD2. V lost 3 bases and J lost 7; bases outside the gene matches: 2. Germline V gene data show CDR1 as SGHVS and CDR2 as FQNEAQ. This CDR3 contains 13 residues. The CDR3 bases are TGTGCCAGCAGCTTCGGGACTATCGGGGAGCTGTTTTTT. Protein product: CASSFGTIGELFF.

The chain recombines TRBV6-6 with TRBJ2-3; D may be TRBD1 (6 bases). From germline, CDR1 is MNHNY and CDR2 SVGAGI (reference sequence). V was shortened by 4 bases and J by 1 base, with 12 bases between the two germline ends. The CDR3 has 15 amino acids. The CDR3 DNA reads TGTGCCAGCAGTTCCAACAGGGAAGGCACAGATACGCAGTATTTT. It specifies CASSSNREGTDTQYF.

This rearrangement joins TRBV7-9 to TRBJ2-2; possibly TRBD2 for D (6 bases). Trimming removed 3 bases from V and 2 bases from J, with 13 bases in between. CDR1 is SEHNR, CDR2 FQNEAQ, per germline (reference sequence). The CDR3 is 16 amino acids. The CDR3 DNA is TGTGCCAGCAGCTTGGGGTTGGGACTCAACACCGGGGAGCTGTTTTTT. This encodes CASSLGLGLNTGELFF. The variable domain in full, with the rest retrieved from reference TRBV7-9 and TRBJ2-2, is DTGVSQNPRHKITKRGQNVTFRCDPISEHNRLYWYRQTLGQGPEFLTYFQNEAQLEKSRLLSDRFSAERPKGSFSTLEIQRTEQGDSAMYLCASSLGLGLNTGELFFGEGSRLTVL.

The CDR3 sequence: CATSRHQQVATNEKLFF. CDR3 bases: TGTGCCACCAGCAGGCACCAACAGGTTGCAACTAATGAAAAACTGTTTTTT. This chain connects TRBV15 to TRBJ1-4; TRBD1 might be the D (5 bases). V gave up 3 bases and J gave up 0 bases, with 14 bases separating them. This CDR3 has 17 residues. Germline-derived CDR1 and CDR2 are LNHNV and YYDKDF (reference sequence).

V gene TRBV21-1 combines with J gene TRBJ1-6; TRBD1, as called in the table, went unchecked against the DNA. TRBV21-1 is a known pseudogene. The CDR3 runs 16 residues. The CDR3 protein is CASSKGGQGYNSPLHF. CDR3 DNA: TGTGCCAGCAGCAAAGGGGGACAGGGTTATAATTCACCCCTCCACTTT.

The CDR3 bases are TGTGCCAGTAGTATCCTCTCTGGAAACACCATATATTTT. It is translated as CASSILSGNTIYF. The V call is TRBV19, the J call TRBJ1-3; no firm D call. The CDR3 covers 13 residues. CDR1 is LNHDA, CDR2 SQIVND, per germline (reference sequence). Trimming removed 3 bases from V and 0 bases from J, with 3 bases in between.

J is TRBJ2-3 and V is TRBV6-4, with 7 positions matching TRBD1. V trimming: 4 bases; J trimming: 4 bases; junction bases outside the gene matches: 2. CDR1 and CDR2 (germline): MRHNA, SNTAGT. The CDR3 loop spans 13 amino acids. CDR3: CASSAQGADTQYF. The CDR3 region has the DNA TGTGCCAGCAGTGCCCAGGGGGCAGATACGCAGTATTTT.

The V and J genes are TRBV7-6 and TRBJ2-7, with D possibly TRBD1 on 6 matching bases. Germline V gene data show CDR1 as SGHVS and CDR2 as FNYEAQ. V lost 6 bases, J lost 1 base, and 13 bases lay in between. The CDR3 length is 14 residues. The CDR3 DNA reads TGTGCCAGCAGTTCCGACAGGTTTTCCTACGAGCAGTACTTC. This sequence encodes CASSSDRFSYEQYF.

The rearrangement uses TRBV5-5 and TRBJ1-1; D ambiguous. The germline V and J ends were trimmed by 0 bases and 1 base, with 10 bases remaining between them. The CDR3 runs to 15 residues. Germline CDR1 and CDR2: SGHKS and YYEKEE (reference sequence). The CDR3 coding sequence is TGTGCCAGCAGCTTGGAAGGCCAGGCGAACACTGAAGCTTTCTTT. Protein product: CASSLEGQANTEAFF.

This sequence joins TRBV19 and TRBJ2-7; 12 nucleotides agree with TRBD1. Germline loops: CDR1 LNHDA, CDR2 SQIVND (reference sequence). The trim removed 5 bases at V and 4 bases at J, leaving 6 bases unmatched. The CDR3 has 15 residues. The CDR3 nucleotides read TGTGCCAGTAGTTCGCCGGGACAGGGGGCATACGAGCAGTACTTC. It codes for CASSSPGQGAYEQYF. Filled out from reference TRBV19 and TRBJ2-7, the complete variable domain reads DGGITQSPKYLFRKEGQNVTLSCEQNLNHDAMYWYRQDPGQGLRLIYYSQIVNDFQKGDIAEGYSVSREKKESFPLTVTSAQKNPTAFYLCASSSPGQGAYEQYFGPGTRLTVT.

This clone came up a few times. The CDR3 sequence: CASSVRGYNSPLHF. As DNA, the CDR3 is TGTGCCAGCAGCGTAAGAGGGTATAATTCACCCCTCCACTTT. This rearrangement joins TRBV9 to TRBJ1-6, with D uncertain. Germline V CDR1 and CDR2: SGDLS, YYNGEE. V lost 1 base and J 4 bases, leaving 6 bases between the germline ends. This CDR3 contains 14 residues. The variable domain in full, with the rest retrieved from reference TRBV9 and TRBJ1-6, is DSGVTQTPKHLITATGQRVTLRCSPRSGDLSVYWYQQSLDQGLQFLIQYYNGEERAKGNILERFSAQQFPDLHSELNLSSLELGDSALYFCASSVRGYNSPLHFGNGTRLTVT.